Sequencing of this TCR beta chain was carried out in a study of regulatory T cells in long-lasting Graves disease. From germline, CDR1 is SNHLY and CDR2 FYNNEI. The trim removed 6 bases at V and 2 bases at J, leaving 5 bases unmatched. The CDR3 length is 14 residues. Time point described: persistent/refractory GD, antithyroid drugs over 5 years with positive TRAb. There was RNA extracted from PBMCs, and the TCR library was made from it. Both iRepertoire HTBI primers and Arm-PCR of CDR3 regions were used to build the TCR beta libraries. From the multiplex PCR reads, TCRdb called clonotypes with MiXCR, one entry per CDR3 protein. The profile shows some 370,000 distinct CDR3 sequences, roughly 24% of them singletons.

The rearrangement joins TRBV2 to TRBJ2-3, with TRBD2 identical over 7 bases. The source was peripheral blood mononuclear cells (PBMCs), collected when the disease was refractory, from a patient treated with antithyroid drugs. The TCR sequence derives from a woman between 35 and 50 years old with Graves disease. CDR3 sequence reads: CASRKRDLTDTQYF. The DNA for the CDR3 is TGTGCCAGCAGAAAGCGGGACCTCACAGATACGCAGTATTTT.